Presented here are 3 T cell receptor beta chains from one specimen sequenced in a study of cytomegalovirus exposure and HLA in healthy donors. Vbeta (60) and Jbeta (13) primers were used in the PCR. TCRdb's table, derived via immunoSEQ multiplex PCR, lists solely in-frame clones and lacks some. This table has about 160,000 clones, 60% to 80% appearing once. What was sequenced was PBMCs. These receptors all come from a woman aged 45-60 years in good health and CMV-seropositive.

This clone was detected only once. The rearrangement uses TRBV2 and TRBJ2-1, with 8 bases lining up with TRBD1. The CDR3 covers 14 residues. Germline V gives CDR1 SNHLY, CDR2 FYNNEI. With 10 bases clipped from V and 9 bases from J, the junction kept 14 bases outside the gene matches. The CDR3 region is CATNRGQGGSEQFF. In DNA, the CDR3 is TGTGCCACAAACAGAGGACAGGGCGGCAGTGAGCAGTTCTTC.

About this clone: Other DNA sequences in the same sample also yield this CDR3. The gene calls are TRBV7-2 and TRBJ2-7; the D is unclear. The CDR3 spans 11 residues. V was shortened by 4 bases and J by 3 bases, with 4 bases between the two germline ends. Germline V lookup: CDR1 SGHTA, CDR2 FQGNSA. This CDR3 is CASSSYYEQYF. The CDR3 DNA follows: TGTGCCAGCAGCTCCTACTACGAGCAGTACTTC. The whole variable domain, remainder taken from reference TRBV7-2 and TRBJ2-7, is GAGVSQSPSNKVTEKGKDVELRCDPISGHTALYWYRQSLGQGLEFLIYFQGNSAPDKSGLPSDRFSAERTGGSVSTLTIQRTQQEDSAVYLCASSSYYEQYFGPGTRLTVT.

This rearrangement joins TRBV7-9 to TRBJ1-1, with TRBD1 matching over 7 bases. This CDR3 contains 14 residues. Germline-derived CDR1 and CDR2 are SEHNR and FQNEAQ (reference sequence). V was clipped by 7 bases and J by 0 bases; unmatched bases: 5. The CDR3 coding sequence is TGTGCCAGCACCGTGGGACAGTTGAACACTGAAGCTTTCTTT. Its translation: CASTVGQLNTEAFF.